This T cell receptor beta chain derives from a study of cytomegalovirus exposure and HLA in healthy donors. V was clipped by 7 bases and J by 1 base; unmatched bases: 7. This CDR3 has 14 residues. Germline loops: CDR1 SGHRS, CDR2 YFSETQ. Points from the study as a whole: Per published reports, the classifier diagnosed cytomegalovirus status with high specificity and sensitivity. The study put 160 or so TCR beta chains on its list as cytomegalovirus-associated. Reportedly, HLA-A and HLA-B alleles of most subjects were accurately predicted from TCR beta.

Concerning this clone: Its specificity is unknown.

PCR used 60 Vbeta primers and 13 Jbeta primers. This table comes from immunoSEQ multiplex PCR, and its TCRdb copy is limited to in-frame clones, with some not included. The table lists about 67,000 clones, approximately 90% of them singletons. The chain combines TRBV5-1 with TRBJ2-5, with 7 bases lining up with TRBD2. Sequencing input: PBMCs. This sequence originates from a woman aged 30 to 39 in good health and CMV-seropositive. CDR3 amino acids: CASRSGTIQETQYF. CDR3 DNA: TGCGCCAGCCGTTCCGGGACTATCCAAGAGACCCAGTACTTC.